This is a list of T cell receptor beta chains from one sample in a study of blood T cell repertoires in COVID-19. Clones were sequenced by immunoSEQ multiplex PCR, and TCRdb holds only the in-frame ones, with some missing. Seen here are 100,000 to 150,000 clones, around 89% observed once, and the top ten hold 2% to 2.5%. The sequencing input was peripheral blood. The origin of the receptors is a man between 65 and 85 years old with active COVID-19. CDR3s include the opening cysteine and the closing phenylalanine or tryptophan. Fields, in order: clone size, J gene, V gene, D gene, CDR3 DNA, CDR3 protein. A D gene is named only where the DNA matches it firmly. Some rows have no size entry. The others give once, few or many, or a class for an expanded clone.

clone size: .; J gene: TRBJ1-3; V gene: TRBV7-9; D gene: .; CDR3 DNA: TGTGCCAGCACCAGTTCAGGTTCTGGAAACACCATATATTTT; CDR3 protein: CASTSSGSGNTIYF
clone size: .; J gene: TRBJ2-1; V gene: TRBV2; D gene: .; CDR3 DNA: TGTGCCAGCAGTCAGGGGAGAGGTTCCTACAATGAGCAGTTCTTC; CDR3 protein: CASSQGRGSYNEQFF
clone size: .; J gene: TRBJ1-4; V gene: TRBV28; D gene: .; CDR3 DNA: TGTGCCAGCACCCCCGGGATTATGGGTGAAAAACTGTTTTTT; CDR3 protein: CASTPGIMGEKLFF
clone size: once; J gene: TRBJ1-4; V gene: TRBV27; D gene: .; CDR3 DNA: TGTGCCAGCAGTCCTTCCGGAGGGGAAAAACTGTTTTTT; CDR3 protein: CASSPSGGEKLFF
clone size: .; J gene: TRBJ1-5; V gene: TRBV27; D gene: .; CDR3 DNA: TGTGCCAGCAGCCATGGTGCGGGATGGGGTCAGCCCCAGCATTTT; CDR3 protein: CASSHGAGWGQPQHF
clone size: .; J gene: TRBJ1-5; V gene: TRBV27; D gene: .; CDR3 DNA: TGTGCCAGCAGTTTATATTATAGCAATCAGCCCCAGCATTTT; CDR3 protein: CASSLYYSNQPQHF
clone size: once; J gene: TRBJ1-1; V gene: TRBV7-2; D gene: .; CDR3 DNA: TGTGCCAGCAGCCCCCGACAGGTGGGCACTGAAGCTTTCTTT; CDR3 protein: CASSPRQVGTEAFF
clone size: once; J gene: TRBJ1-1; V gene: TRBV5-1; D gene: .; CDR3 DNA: TGCGCCAGCAGCAACAACGGGGGGACTGAAGCTTTCTTT; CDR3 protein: CASSNNGGTEAFF
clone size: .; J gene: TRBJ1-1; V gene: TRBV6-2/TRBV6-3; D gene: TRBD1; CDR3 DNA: TGTGCCAGCAGTAAGATCCCGGGACAGGCGTCAAGGGGCACTGAAGCTTTCTTT; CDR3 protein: CASSKIPGQASRGTEAFF
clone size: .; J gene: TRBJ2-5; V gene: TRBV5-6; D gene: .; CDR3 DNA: TGTGCCAGCAGCTGGGGCGCGGGGCGGGGCAAGGCCCAGTACTTC; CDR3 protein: CASSWGAGRGKAQYF
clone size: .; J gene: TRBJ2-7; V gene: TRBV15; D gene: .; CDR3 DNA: TGTGCCACCAGCAGGATAGACAGATACGAGCAGTACTTC; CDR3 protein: CATSRIDRYEQYF
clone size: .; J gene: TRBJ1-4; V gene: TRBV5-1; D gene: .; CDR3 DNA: TGCGCCAGCAGCTTCGGCGAGGGGAGGGCAACTAATGAAAAACTGTTTTTT; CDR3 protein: CASSFGEGRATNEKLFF
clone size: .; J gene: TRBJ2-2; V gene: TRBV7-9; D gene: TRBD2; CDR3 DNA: TGTGCCAGCAGCATAGGACTAGCGGGTTCGAACACCGGGGAGCTGTTTTTT; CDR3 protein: CASSIGLAGSNTGELFF
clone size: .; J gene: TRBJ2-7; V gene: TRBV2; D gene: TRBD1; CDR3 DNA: TGTGCCAGCAGTCCCGGGACAGGGTCCTACGAGCAGTACTTC; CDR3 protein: CASSPGTGSYEQYF
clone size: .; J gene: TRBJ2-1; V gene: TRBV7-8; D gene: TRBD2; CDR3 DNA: TGTGCCAGCCGGGGAGGGATGAGCTCCTACAATGAGCAGTTCTTC; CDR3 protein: CASRGGMSSYNEQFF
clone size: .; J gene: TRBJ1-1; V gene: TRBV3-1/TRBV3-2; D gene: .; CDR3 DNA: TGTGCCAGCAGCTTTCGGGACACTGAAGCTTTCTTT; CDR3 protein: CASSFRDTEAFF
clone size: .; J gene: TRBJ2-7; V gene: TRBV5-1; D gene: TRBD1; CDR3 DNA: TGCGCCAGCAGCTTGGTAGGGACAGGGGGCGACGAGCAGTACTTC; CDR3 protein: CASSLVGTGGDEQYF
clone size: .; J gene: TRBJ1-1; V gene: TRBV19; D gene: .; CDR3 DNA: TGTGCCAGTAGGAGTTATCCGGGACCGGGGGGCGAGGAAGCTTTCTTT; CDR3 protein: CASRSYPGPGGEEAFF
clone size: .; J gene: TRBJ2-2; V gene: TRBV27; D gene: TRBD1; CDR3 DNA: TGTGCCAGCGAGCGGGACAGGGGGAACACCGGGGAGCTGTTTTTT; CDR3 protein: CASERDRGNTGELFF
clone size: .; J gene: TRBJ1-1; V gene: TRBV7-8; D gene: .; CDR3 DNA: TGTGCCAGCAGCCGAGGGGGGGGAGTTACTGAAGCTTTCTTT; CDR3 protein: CASSRGGGVTEAFF
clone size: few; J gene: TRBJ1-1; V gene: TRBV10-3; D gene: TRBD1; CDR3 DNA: TGTGCCATCACCGGGACAGCGAACACTGAAGCTTTCTTT; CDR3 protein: CAITGTANTEAFF
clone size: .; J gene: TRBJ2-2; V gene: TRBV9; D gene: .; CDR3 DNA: TGTGCCAGCAGCGTTTCCCTCACACAAGACTCGAACACCGGGGAGCTGTTTTTT; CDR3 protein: CASSVSLTQDSNTGELFF
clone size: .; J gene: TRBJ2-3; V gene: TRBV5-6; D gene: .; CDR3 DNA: TGTGCCAGCAGCTTGGCGGTCGGCTCCGGGGTTGATACGCAGTATTTT; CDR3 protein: CASSLAVGSGVDTQYF
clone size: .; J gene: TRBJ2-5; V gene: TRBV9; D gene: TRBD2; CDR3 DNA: TGTGCCAGCAGCGTAGCCGGCGGGGGGGAGACCCAGTACTTC; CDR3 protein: CASSVAGGGETQYF
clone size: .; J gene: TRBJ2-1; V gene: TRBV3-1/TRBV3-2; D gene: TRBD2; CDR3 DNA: TGTGCCAGCAGCCAGGTCCTCCGGAGCGGGAGATACAATGAGCAGTTCTTC; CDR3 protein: CASSQVLRSGRYNEQFF
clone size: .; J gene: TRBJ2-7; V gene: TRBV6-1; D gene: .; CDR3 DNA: TGTGCCAGCAGTGAAAGGGGTACAGGGAAATCAGAGCAGTACTTC; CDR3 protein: CASSERGTGKSEQYF
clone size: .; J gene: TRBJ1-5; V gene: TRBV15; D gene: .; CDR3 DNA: TGTGCCACCGTACAGGGCAGCAATCAGCCCCAGCATTTT; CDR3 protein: CATVQGSNQPQHF
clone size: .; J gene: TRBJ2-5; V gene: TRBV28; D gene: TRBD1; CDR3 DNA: TGTGCCAGCAGTTCACCGCAGGGGGCGGCTGAGACCCAGTACTTC; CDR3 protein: CASSSPQGAAETQYF
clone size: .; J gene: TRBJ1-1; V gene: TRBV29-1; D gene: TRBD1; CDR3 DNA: TGCAGCGTTGAAAAGGGACAGGGGGCGACTGAAGCTTTCTTT; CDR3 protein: CSVEKGQGATEAFF
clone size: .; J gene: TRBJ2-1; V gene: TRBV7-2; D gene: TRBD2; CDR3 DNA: TGTGCCAGCAGCTCAACACTAGCGGGAGTTGAGCAGTTCTTC; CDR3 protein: CASSSTLAGVEQFF
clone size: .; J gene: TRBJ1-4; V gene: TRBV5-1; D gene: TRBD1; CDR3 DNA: TGCGCCAGCAGCCTCGGACAGGGGCGGGAAAAACTGTTTTTT; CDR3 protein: CASSLGQGREKLFF
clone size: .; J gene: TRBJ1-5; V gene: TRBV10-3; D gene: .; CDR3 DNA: TGTGCCATCAGTGAGGGAGTCGAAAGCAATCAGCCCCAGCATTTT; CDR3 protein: CAISEGVESNQPQHF
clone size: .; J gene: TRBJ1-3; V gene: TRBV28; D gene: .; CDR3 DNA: TGTGCCAGCATGGAGGCAGGACCCTCTGGAAACACCATATATTTT; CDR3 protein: CASMEAGPSGNTIYF
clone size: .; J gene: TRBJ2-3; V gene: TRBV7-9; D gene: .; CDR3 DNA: TGTGCCAGCAGCCCCCTAGCGCAAACTAGCACAGATACGCAGTATTTT; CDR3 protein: CASSPLAQTSTDTQYF
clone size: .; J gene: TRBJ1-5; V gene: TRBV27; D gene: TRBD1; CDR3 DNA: TGTGCCAGCAGTACGGGACAGAGTCAACAGCCCCAGCATTTT; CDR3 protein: CASSTGQSQQPQHF
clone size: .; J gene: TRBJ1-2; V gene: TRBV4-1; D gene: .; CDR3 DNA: TGCGCCAGCAGCCAAGTAGAGGGTGGCGACTATGGCTACACCTTC; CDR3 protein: CASSQVEGGDYGYTF
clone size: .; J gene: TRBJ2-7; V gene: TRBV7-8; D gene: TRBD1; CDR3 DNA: TGTGCCTCCTCCTCGGGACAGGACTACGAGCAGTACTTC; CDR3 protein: CASSSGQDYEQYF
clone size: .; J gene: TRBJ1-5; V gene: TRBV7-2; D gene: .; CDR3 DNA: TGTGCCAGCAGCTTACGGGTAAATCAGCCCCAGCATTTT; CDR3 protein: CASSLRVNQPQHF
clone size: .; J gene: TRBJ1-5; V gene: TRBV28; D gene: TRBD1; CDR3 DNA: TGTGCCAGCCGCAGGGGGGATCAGCCCCAGCATTTT; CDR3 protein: CASRRGDQPQHF
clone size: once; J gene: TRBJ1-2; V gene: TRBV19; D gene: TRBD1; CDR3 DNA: TGTGCCAGTAGTCTGACAGGGGGCAATGGCTACACCTTC; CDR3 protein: CASSLTGGNGYTF
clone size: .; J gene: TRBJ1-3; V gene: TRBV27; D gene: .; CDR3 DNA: TGTGCCAGCAGTTCCCTCATCGGCAGATTGAGGAACACCATATATTTT; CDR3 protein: CASSSLIGRLRNTIYF
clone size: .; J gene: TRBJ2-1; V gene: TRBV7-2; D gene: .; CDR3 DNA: TGTGCCAGCAGCTTAGAGTCAGGGGCCAGAGGCAATGAGCAGTTCTTC; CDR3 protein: CASSLESGARGNEQFF
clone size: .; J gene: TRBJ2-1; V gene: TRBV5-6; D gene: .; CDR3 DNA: TGTGCCAGCAGTCAAGACAGGAACAATGAGCAGTTCTTC; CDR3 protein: CASSQDRNNEQFF
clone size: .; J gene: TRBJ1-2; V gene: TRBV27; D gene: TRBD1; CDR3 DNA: TGTGCCAGCAGTTGGGGACAGGGAAACTATGGCTACACCTTC; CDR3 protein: CASSWGQGNYGYTF
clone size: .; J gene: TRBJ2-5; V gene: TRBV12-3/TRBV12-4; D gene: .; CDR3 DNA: TGTGCCAGCAGATACTCGGAGCAAGAGACCCAGTACTTC; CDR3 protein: CASRYSEQETQYF
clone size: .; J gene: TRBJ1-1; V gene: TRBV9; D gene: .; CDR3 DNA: TGTGCCAGCAGCGTAGAGACGGGGGGCGCATCTGAAGCTTTCTTT; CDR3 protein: CASSVETGGASEAFF
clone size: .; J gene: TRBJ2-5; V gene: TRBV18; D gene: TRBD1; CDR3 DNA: TGTGCCAGCTCACCCCAGGGACAGGAAGAGACCCAGTACTTC; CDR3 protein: CASSPQGQEETQYF
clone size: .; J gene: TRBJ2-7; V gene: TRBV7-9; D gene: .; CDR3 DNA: TGTGCCAGCAGCTTCTCGGGACACGAATACGAGCAGTACTTC; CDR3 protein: CASSFSGHEYEQYF
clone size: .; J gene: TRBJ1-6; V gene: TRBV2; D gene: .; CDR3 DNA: TGTGCCAGCACCGTTCGGAATTCACCCCTCCACTTT; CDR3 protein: CASTVRNSPLHF
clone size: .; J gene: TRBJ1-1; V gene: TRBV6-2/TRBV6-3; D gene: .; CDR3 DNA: TGTGCCAGCAGCTCCTTCCAGGGGAGGAACACTGAAGCTTTCTTT; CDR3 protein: CASSSFQGRNTEAFF
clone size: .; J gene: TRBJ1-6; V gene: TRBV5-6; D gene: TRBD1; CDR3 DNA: TGTGCCAGCAGCTTAGGACAGGGACAGAATTCACCCCTCCACTTT; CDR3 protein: CASSLGQGQNSPLHF
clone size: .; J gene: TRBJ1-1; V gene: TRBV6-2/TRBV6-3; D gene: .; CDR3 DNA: TGTGCCAGCAGTCTACAGGGATACACTGAAGCTTTCTTT; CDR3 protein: CASSLQGYTEAFF
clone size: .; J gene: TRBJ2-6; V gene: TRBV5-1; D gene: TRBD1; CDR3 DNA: TGCGCCAGCAGCCGGGACAGGGACGCCCTGACTTTC; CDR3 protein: CASSRDRDALTF